This TCR beta chain derives from a study of T cell responses to AZD1222 COVID-19 vaccine. The CDR3 loop spans 14 amino acids. The germline CDR1 and CDR2 sequences are SGHNT and YYREEE (reference sequence). Trimming at V came to 4 bases and at J to 5 bases, leaving 3 bases not matched to a gene. Method: immunoSEQ multiplex PCR; TCRdb's copy keeps in-frame clones and lacks some. The sample records around 150,000 clones, under 95% being singletons. Material: peripheral blood, obtained 28 days after the second AZD1222 dose. V gene TRBV5-4 combines with J gene TRBJ1-6, with TRBD1 matching 7 bases. The TCR originated in an adult who received the AZD1222 COVID-19 vaccine. The CDR3 loop is CASSLQGHNSPLHF. The DNA for the CDR3 is TGTGCCAGCAGCCTACAGGGGCATAATTCACCCCTCCACTTT.